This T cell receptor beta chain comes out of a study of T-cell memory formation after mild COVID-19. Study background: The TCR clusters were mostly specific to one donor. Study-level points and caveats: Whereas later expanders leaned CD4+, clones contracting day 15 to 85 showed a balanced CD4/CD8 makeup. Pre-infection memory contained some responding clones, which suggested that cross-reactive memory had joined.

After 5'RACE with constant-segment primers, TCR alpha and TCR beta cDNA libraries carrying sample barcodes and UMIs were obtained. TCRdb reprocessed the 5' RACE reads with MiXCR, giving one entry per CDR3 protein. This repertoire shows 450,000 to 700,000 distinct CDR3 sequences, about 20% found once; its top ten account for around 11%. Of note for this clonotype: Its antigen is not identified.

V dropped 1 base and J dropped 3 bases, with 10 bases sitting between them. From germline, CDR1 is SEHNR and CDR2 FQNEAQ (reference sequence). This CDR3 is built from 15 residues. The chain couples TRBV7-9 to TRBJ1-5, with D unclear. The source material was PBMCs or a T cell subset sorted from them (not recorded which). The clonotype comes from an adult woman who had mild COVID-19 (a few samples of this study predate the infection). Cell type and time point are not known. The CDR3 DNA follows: TGTGCCAGCAGCTTAGGCTCGACGGACAATCAGCCCCAGCATTTT. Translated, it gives CASSLGSTDNQPQHF.